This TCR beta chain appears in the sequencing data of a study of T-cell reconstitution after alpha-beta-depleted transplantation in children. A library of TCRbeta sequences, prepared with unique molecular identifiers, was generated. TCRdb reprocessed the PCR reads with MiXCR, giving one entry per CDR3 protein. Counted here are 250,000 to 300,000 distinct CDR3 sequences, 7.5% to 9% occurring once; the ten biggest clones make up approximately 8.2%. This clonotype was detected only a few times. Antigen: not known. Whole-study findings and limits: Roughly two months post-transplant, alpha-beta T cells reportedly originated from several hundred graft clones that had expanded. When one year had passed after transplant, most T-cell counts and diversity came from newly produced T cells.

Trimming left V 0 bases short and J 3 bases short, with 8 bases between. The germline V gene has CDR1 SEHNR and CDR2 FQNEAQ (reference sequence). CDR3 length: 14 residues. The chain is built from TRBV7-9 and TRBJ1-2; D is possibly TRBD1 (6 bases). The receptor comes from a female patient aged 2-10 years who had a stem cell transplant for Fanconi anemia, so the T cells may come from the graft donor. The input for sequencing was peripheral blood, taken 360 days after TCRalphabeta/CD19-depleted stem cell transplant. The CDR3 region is CASSLAGGHYGYTF. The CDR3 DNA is TGTGCCAGCAGCTTAGCAGGGGGGCACTATGGCTACACCTTC.